This T cell receptor (beta chain) stems from a study of blood T cell repertoires in COVID-19. About the study: COVID-19 samples from acute and convalescent phases originated in the United States, Italy and Spain. T cells, B-cell-depleted T cells, or PBMCs supplied cDNA or gDNA.

This clone was detected a few times. In the original analysis: Quantification of nucleated cells was approximated via reference gene primer amplification. Data came from immunoSEQ multiplex PCR; TCRdb stores just in-frame clones and leaves some out. V, J and clone size are taken as reported in that table, and D and trimming were inferred from the DNA itself. The sample shows some 140,000 clones, 84% of them seen only once. The source of this sequence is a human donor in a cohort sampled during active COVID-19. The specimen was peripheral blood.

The CDR3 DNA follows: TGTGCCAGTAGTAGAGGCACAGGAGCTTATAGCAATCAGCCCCAGCATTTT. This codes for CASSRGTGAYSNQPQHF. The chain recombines TRBV19 with TRBJ1-5; TRBD1 might be the D (5 bases). V was pared by 4 bases and J by 0 bases, with 16 bases between. Germline CDR1 reads LNHDA; CDR2 reads SQIVND (reference sequence). The CDR3 is 17 residues long.